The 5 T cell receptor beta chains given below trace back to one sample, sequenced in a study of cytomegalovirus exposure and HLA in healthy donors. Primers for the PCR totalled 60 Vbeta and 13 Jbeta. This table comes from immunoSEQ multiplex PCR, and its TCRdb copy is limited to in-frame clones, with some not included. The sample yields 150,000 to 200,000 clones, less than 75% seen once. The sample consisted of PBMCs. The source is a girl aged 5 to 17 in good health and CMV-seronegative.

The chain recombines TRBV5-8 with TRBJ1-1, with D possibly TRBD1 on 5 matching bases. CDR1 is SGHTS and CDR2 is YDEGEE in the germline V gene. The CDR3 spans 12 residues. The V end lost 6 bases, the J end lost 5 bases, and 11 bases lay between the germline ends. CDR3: CASTPGRTEAFF. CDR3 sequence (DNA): TGTGCCAGCACCCCAGGGAGGACTGAAGCTTTCTTT.

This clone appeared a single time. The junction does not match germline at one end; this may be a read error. The CDR3 DNA sequence: TGTGCCAGCAGTATACAGCGGGGGGGCTTTGGAGAGGCCCAGTACTTC. It yields the protein CASSIQRGGFGEAQYF. J is TRBJ2-5 and V is TRBV25-1, with TRBD2 matching over 10 bases. Germline values: CDR1 MGHDK, CDR2 SYGVNS. There are 16 residues in the CDR3.

CDR3 bases: TGTGCCAGCAGTGCCCCACAGGGTAATAACTATGGCTACACCTTC. Translating it yields CASSAPQGNNYGYTF. J is TRBJ1-2 and V is TRBV2; weak D call: TRBD1 (6 bases). This CDR3 spans 15 amino acids. Germline loops: CDR1 SNHLY, CDR2 FYNNEI. The V and J ends lost 4 bases and 1 base respectively, with 13 bases between them.

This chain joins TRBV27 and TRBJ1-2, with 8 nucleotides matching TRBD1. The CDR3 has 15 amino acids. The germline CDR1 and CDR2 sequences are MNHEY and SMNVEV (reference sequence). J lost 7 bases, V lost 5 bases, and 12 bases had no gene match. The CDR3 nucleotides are TGTGCCAGCAGTACGATGGTGAACAGGGGGACTGGCTACACCTTC. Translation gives CASSTMVNRGTGYTF.

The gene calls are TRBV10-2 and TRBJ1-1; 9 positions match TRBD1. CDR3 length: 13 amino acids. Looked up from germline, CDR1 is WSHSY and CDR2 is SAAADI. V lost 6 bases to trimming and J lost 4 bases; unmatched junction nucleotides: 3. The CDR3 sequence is CASRGQGITEAFF. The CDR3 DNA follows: TGCGCCAGCAGAGGACAGGGGATCACTGAAGCTTTCTTT.